This T cell receptor (beta chain) was captured by sequencing in a study of T cell responses to AZD1222 COVID-19 vaccine. Regarding the study as a whole: White British donors predominated, females outnumbered males, and clonal diversity was possibly underestimated.

This clone was seen a few times. Its antigen is unknown. V lost 2 bases and J lost 2; bases outside the gene matches: 3. Germline V gene sequence: CDR1 SGDLS, CDR2 YYNGEE. The CDR3 spans 14 residues. Repertoires were generated with immunoSEQ multiplex PCR, while TCRdb's copy carries only in-frame clones and drops some. The data show about 83,000 clones, 85% to 90% seen once. The sequences come from peripheral blood, collected on day 0 of MenACWY control vaccination. The chain carries TRBV9 and TRBJ2-7, with TRBD2 identical over 8 bases. This receptor was identified in an adult in good health. In DNA, the CDR3 is TGTGCCAGCAGCGTTTCGGGAGGGCCCTACGAGCAGTACTTC. Protein: CASSVSGGPYEQYF.